This T cell receptor (beta chain) was documented in a study of cytomegalovirus exposure and HLA in healthy donors. General study findings and limits: According to a later analysis, most TCR beta chains associated with CMV appeared HLA-restricted.

Germline values: CDR1 SGHRS, CDR2 YFSETQ. This CDR3 spans 16 amino acids. Trimming took 0 bases from V and 8 from J; bases not matched to a gene: 6. Primers: 60 Vbeta forward and 13 Jbeta reverse. The data were produced by immunoSEQ multiplex PCR, yet TCRdb's version contains in-frame clones alone and is incomplete. This table holds 250,000 to 350,000 clones, about nine tenths found once. Details on this clone: Antigen: not known.

Material: PBMCs. The J gene is TRBJ2-2, the V gene TRBV5-1; TRBD1 matches at 11 bases. This TCR came from a man between 35 and 55 years old in good health and CMV-seropositive. The CDR3 sequence is CASSLAGTGGPGELFF. CDR3 sequence (DNA): TGCGCCAGCAGCTTGGCCGGGACAGGGGGTCCGGGGGAGCTGTTTTTT.